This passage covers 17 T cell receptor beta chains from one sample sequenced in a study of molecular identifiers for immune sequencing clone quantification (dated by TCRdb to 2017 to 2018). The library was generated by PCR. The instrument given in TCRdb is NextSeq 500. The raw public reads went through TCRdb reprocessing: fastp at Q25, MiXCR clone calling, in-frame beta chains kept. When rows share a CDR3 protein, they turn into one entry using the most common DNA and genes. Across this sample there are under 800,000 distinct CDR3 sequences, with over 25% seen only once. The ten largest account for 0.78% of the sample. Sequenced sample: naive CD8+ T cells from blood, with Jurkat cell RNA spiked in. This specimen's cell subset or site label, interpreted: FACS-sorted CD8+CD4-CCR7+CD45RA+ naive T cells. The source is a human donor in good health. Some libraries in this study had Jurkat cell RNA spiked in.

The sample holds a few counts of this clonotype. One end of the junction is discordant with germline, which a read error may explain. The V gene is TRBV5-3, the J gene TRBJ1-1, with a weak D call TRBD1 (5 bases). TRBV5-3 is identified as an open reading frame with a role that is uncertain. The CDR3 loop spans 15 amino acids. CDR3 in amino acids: CASSLGGGAFTEAFF. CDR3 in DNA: TGTGCCAGCAGCTTGGGCGGGGGTGCCTTCACTGAAGCTTTCTTT.

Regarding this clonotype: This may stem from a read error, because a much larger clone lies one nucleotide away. The CDR3 sequence: CASSYSYEGDGQYF. Here the CDR3 DNA reads TGTGCCAGCAGTTACTCGTATGAGGGTGACGGGCAGTACTTC. The chain uses TRBV6-5 and TRBJ2-7, with D perhaps TRBD2 (5 bases). There are 14 residues in the CDR3. V dropped 0 bases and J dropped 9 bases, with 15 bases sitting between them. Germline V gene data show CDR1 as MNHEY and CDR2 as SVGAGI.

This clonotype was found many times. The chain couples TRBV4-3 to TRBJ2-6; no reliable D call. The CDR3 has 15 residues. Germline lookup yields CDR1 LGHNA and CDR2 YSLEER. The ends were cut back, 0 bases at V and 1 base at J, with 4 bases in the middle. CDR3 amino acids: CASSQDMSGANVLTF. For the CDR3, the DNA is TGCGCCAGCAGCCAAGATATGTCTGGGGCCAACGTCCTGACTTTC.

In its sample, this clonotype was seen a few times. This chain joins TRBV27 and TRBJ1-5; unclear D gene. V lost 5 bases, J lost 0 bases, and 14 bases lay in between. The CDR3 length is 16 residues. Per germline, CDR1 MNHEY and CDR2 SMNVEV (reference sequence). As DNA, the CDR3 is TGTGCCAGCAGTCCAATCCGGGTCTCTAGCAATCAGCCCCAGCATTTT. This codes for CASSPIRVSSNQPQHF.

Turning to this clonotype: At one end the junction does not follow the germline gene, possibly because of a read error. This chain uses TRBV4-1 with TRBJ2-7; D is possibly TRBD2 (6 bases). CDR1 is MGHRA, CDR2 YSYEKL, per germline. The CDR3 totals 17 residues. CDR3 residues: CARSQEARTGGTYEQYF. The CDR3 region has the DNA TGCGCCCGCAGCCAAGAAGCAAGAACAGGAGGGACCTACGAGCAGTACTTC.

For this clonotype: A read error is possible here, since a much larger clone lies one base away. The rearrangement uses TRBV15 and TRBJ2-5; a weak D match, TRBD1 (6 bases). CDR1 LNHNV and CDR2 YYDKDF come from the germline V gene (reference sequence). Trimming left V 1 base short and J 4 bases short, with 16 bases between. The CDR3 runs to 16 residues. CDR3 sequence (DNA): TGTGCCACCAGCAGAGCACGGACAGATATTCGAGAGACCCAGTACTTC. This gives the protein CATSRARTDIRETQYF.

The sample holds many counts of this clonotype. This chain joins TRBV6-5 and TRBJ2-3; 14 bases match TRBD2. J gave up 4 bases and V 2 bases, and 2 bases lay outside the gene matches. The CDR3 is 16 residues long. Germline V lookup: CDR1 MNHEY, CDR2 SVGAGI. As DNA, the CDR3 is TGTGCCAGCAGTTACGGGACTAGCGGGAGTGCAGATACGCAGTATTTT. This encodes CASSYGTSGSADTQYF.

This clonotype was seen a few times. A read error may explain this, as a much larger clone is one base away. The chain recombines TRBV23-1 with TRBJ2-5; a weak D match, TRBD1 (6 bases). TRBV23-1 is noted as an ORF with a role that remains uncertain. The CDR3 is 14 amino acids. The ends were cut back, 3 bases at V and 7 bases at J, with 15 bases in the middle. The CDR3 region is CASSQSGEKGTQYF. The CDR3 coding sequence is TGCGCCAGCAGTCAGTCAGGGGAGAAGGGGACCCAGTACTTC.

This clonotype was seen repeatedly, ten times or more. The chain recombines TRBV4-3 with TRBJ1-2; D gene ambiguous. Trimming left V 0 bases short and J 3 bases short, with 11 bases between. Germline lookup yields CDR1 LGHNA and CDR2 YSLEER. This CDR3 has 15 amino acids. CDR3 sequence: CASSQDRLPYYGYTF. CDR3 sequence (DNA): TGCGCCAGCAGCCAAGATCGACTACCCTACTATGGCTACACCTTC.

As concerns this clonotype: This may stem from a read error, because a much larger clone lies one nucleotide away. The CDR3 protein is CASSSSGTLADTQHF. Here the CDR3 DNA reads TGTGCCAGCAGTTCGTCGGGGACCCTTGCAGATACGCAGCATTTT. V usage is TRBV6-2 or TRBV6-3 and J usage is TRBJ2-3; D perhaps matches TRBD1 (5 bases). The J call is doubtful: the DNA matches TRBJ1-5 better. Germline V gene sequence: CDR1 MNHEY, CDR2 SVGEGT. The CDR3 is 15 amino acids.

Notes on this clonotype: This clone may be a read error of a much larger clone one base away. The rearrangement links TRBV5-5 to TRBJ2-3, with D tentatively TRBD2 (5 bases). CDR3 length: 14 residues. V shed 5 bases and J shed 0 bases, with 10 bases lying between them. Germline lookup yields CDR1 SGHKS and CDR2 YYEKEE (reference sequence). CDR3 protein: CASSNWRSTDTQYF. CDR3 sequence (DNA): TGTGCCAGCAGTAATTGGAGGAGCACAGATACGCAGTATTTT.

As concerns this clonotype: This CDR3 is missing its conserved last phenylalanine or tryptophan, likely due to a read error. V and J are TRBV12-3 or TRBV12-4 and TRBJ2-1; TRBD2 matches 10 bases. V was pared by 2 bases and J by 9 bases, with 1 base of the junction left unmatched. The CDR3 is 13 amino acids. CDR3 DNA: TGTGCCAGCAGTTTACTAGCGGGGGCTGAGCAGTTCTCC. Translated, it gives CASSLLAGAEQFS.

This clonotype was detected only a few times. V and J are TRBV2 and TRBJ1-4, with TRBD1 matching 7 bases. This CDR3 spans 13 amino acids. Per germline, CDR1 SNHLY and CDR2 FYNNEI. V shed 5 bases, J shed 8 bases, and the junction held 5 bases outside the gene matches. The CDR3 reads CASSNRQGEKLFF. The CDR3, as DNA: TGTGCCAGCAGTAATAGACAGGGAGAAAAACTGTTTTTT.

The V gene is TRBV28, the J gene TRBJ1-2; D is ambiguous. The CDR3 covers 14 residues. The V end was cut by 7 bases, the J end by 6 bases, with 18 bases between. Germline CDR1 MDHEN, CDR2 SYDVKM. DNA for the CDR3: TGTGCCAGCAACCATCGACTTATAGGACATGGCTACACCTTC. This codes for CASNHRLIGHGYTF.

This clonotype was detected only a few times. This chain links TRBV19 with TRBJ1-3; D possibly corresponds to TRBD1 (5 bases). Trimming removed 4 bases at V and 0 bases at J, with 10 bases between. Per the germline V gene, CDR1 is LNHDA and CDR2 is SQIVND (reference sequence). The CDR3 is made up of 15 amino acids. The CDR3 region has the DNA TGTGCCAGTAGTACGTCGGACACCTCTGGAAACACCATATATTTT. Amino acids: CASSTSDTSGNTIYF.

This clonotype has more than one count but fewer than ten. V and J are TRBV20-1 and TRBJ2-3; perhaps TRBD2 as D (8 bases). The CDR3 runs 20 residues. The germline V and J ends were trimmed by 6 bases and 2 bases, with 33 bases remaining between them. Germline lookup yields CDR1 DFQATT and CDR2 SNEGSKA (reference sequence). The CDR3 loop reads CSAPAGAGGQRVRNTDTQYF. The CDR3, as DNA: TGCAGTGCCCCAGCGGGGGCAGGGGGACAGCGAGTGAGGAACACAGATACGCAGTATTTT.

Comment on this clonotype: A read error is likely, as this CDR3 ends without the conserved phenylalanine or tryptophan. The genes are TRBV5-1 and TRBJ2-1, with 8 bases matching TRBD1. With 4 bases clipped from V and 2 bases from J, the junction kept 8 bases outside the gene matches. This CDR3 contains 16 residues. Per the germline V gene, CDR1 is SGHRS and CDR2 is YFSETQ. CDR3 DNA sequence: TGCGCCAGCAGCAGGACAGGGCAGATGACCTACAATGAGCAGTTCTCC. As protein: CASSRTGQMTYNEQFS.